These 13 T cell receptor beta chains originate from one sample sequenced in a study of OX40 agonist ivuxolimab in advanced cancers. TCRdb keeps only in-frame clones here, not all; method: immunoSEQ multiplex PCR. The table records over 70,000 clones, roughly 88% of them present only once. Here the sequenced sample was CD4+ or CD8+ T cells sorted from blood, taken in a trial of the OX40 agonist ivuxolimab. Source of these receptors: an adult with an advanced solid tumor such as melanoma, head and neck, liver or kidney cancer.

CDR3 sequence: CSIYEVGYTF. The CDR3 region has the DNA TGCAGTATCTACGAGGTTGGCTACACCTTC. This chain uses TRBV20-1 with TRBJ1-2; D remains ambiguous. CDR1 and CDR2 from the germline V gene are DFQATT and SNEGSKA (reference sequence). The ends were cut back, 8 bases at V and 7 bases at J, with 11 bases in the middle. This CDR3 has 10 residues.

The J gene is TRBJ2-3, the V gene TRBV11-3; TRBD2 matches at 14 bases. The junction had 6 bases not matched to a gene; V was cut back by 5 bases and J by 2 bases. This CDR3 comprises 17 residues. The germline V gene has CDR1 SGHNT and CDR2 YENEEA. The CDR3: CASSTGTSGGLTDTQYF. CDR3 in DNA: TGTGCCAGCAGCACCGGGACTAGCGGGGGTCTCACAGATACGCAGTATTTT.

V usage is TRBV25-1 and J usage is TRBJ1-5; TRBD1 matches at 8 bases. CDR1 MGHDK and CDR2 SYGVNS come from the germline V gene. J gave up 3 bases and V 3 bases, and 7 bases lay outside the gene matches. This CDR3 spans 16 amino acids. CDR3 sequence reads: CASSDFGQGSNQPQHF. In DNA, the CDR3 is TGTGCCAGCAGTGATTTCGGACAGGGATCCAATCAGCCCCAGCATTTT.

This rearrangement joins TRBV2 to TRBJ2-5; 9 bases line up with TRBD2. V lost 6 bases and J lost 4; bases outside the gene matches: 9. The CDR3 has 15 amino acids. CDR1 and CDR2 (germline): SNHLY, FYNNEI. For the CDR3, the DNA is TGTGCCAGCAGCGCGCTAGCGGGGAACGGAGAGACCCAGTACTTC. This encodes CASSALAGNGETQYF.

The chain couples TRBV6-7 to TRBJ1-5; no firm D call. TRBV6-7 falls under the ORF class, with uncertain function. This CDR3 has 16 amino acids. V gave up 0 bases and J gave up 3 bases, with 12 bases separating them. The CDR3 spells CASSYSTGSPNQPQHF. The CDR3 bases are TGTGCCAGCAGTTACTCGACCGGGTCCCCCAATCAGCCCCAGCATTTT.

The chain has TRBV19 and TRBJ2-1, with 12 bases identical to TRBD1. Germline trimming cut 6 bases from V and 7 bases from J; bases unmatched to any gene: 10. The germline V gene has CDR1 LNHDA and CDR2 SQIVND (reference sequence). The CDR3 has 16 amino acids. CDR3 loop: CASSLFGTGGRNEQFF. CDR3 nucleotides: TGTGCCAGTAGCCTCTTCGGGACAGGGGGCAGAAATGAGCAGTTCTTC.

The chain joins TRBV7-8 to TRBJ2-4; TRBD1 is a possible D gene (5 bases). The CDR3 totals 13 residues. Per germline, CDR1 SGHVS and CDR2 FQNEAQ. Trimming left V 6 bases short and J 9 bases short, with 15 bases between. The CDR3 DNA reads TGTGCCAGCAGTCCTCAGGGATTGGTCATTCAGTACTTC. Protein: CASSPQGLVIQYF. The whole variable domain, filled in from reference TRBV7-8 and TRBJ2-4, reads GAGVSQSPRYKVAKRGQDVALRCDPISGHVSLFWYQQALGQGPEFLTYFQNEAQLDKSGLPSDRFFAERPEGSVSTLKIQRTQQEDSAVYLCASSPQGLVIQYFGAGTRLSVL.

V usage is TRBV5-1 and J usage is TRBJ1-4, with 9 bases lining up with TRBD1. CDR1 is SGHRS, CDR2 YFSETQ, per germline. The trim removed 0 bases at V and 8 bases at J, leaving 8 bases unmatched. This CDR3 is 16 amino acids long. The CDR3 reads CASSLGGTGTQEKLFF. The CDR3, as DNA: TGCGCCAGCAGCTTGGGTGGGACAGGGACCCAAGAAAAACTGTTTTTT.

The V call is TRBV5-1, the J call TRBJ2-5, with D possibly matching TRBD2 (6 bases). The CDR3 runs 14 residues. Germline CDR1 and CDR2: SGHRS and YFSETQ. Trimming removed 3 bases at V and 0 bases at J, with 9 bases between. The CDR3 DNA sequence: TGCGCCAGCAGCTCCGGAGGGGACCAAGAGACCCAGTACTTC. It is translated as CASSSGGDQETQYF.

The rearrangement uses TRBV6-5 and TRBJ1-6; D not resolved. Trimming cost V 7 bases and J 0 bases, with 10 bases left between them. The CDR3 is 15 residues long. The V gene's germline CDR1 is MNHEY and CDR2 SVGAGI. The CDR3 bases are TGTGCCAGCAAACAGACTAGCTCCTATAATTCACCCCTCCACTTT. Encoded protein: CASKQTSSYNSPLHF.

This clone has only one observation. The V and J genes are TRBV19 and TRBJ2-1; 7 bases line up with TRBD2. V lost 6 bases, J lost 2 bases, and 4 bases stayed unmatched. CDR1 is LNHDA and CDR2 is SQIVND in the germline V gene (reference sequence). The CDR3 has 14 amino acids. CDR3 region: CASRAGVTYNEQFF. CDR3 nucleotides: TGTGCCAGTAGGGCGGGGGTGACCTACAATGAGCAGTTCTTC.

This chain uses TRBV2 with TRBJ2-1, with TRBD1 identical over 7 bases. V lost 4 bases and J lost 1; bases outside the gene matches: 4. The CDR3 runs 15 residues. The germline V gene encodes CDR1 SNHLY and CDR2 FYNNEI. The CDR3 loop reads CASSGGQRSYNEQFF. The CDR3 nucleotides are TGTGCCAGCAGTGGGGGACAGAGGTCCTACAATGAGCAGTTCTTC.

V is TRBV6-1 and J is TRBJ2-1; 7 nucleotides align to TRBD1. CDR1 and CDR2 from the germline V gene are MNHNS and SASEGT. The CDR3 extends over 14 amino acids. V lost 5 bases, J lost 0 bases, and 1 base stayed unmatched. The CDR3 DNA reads TGTGCCAGCAGTTGGACAGGCTCCTACAATGAGCAGTTCTTC. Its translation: CASSWTGSYNEQFF.